The 7 T cell receptor beta chains below come from one sample, sequenced in a study of cytomegalovirus exposure and HLA in healthy donors. The PCR made use of 60 Vbeta and 13 Jbeta primers. The protocol was immunoSEQ multiplex PCR, while the TCRdb copy is restricted to in-frame clones and leaves out a portion. Of approximately 100,000 clones listed, about 70% are singletons. The specimen sequenced was PBMCs. The source of these receptors is a woman aged 40 to 50 in good health and CMV-seronegative.

The V and J genes are TRBV7-9 and TRBJ2-5; perhaps TRBD2 as D (6 bases). V lost 3 bases to trimming and J lost 1 base, with 24 bases between them. The CDR3 is 19 amino acids. Looked up from germline, CDR1 is SEHNR and CDR2 is FQNEAQ (reference sequence). Here the CDR3 reads CASSFRWGRRGELQETQYF. As DNA, the CDR3 is TGTGCCAGCAGCTTTCGATGGGGCAGGAGGGGCGAGCTCCAAGAGACCCAGTACTTC.

The rearrangement joins TRBV11-2 to TRBJ2-3; D perhaps matches TRBD2 (7 bases). V lost 3 bases to trimming and J lost 0 bases, with 16 bases between them. The CDR3 consists of 17 residues. Germline loops: CDR1 SGHAT, CDR2 FQNNGV. In DNA, the CDR3 is TGTGCCAGCAGCTTCGGCAGGGGCGGGAGAAGCACAGATACGCAGTATTTT. Protein: CASSFGRGGRSTDTQYF.

The chain combines TRBV18 with TRBJ1-3; the D is unclear. V was shortened by 2 bases and J by 0 bases, with 8 bases between the two germline ends. The CDR3 runs to 15 residues. CDR1 and CDR2 from the germline V gene are KGHSH and LQKENI. The CDR3, as DNA: TGTGCCAGCTCACCATCAGGTCTCTCTGGAAACACCATATATTTT. It is translated as CASSPSGLSGNTIYF.

The J gene is TRBJ2-3, the V gene TRBV11-2; D may be TRBD2 (5 bases). The V and J ends lost 5 bases and 2 bases respectively, with 14 bases between them. CDR3 length: 15 amino acids. Germline values: CDR1 SGHAT, CDR2 FQNNGV. This CDR3 reads CASSRRRGSTDTQYF. The CDR3 bases are TGTGCCAGCAGCCGAAGACGCGGGTCCACAGATACGCAGTATTTT. The variable domain in full, with the rest retrieved from reference TRBV11-2 and TRBJ2-3, is EAGVAQSPRYKIIEKRQSVAFWCNPISGHATLYWYQQILGQGPKLLIQFQNNGVVDDSQLPKDRFSAERLKGVDSTLKIQPAKLEDSAVYLCASSRRRGSTDTQYFGPGTRLTVL.

This clone was recorded once. The chain joins TRBV27 to TRBJ2-5; D unresolved. The J call could be wrong; TRBJ2-7 is a better fit for the DNA end. Germline V CDR1 and CDR2: MNHEY, SMNVEV (reference sequence). The CDR3 has 14 amino acids. In DNA form, the CDR3 reads TGTGCCAGCAGTTTATCTGGTAGCTCCTACGAGCAGTACTTC. This encodes CASSLSGSSYEQYF.

The genes are TRBV9 and TRBJ2-6; D not resolved. This CDR3 region has 15 residues. V lost 0 bases to trimming and J lost 4 bases, with 8 bases between them. Germline-derived CDR1 and CDR2 are SGDLS and YYNGEE. The DNA of the CDR3 is TGTGCCAGCAGCGTAGAAAGCGCCGGGGCCAACGTCCTGACTTTC. Its protein product is CASSVESAGANVLTF.

This chain uses TRBV5-1 with TRBJ2-3; 9 bases are shared with TRBD2. Germline CDR1 SGHRS, CDR2 YFSETQ. Trimming cost V 1 base and J 4 bases; bases outside gene matches: 16. CDR3 length: 19 residues. The CDR3 sequence is CASSLLGGWRGGQADTQYF. CDR3 bases: TGCGCCAGCAGCTTGTTAGGTGGCTGGCGGGGGGGCCAGGCAGATACGCAGTATTTT.